This T cell receptor (beta chain) was documented in a study of shared clonotypes between healthy human individuals. Study observations and caveats: Richness estimates generally favored naive over memory subsets. Clonotypes shared by all four donors outscored non-shared clonotypes in generation probability. Shared clonotypes: about 5% naive CD4, roughly 3.8% naive CD8, over 2% memory CD4, under 0.45% memory CD8.

About this clone: No antigen is known for it.

CD45RO negativity and positive selection for CCR7 defined naive CD8 cells, a population that excluded terminally differentiated effector memory CD45RA+ cells. The V segment lost 5 bases and the J segment 7 bases; nucleotides outside the gene matches: 9. Germline V gives CDR1 SGHTA, CDR2 FQGNSA. This CDR3 has 15 amino acids. It was at deep level that the assay was run. TCRdb keeps only in-frame clones here, not all; method: immunoSEQ multiplex PCR. The sample comprises millions of clones, approximately 94% of which are singletons, and approximately 1.2% rests with the top ten. This TCR was sampled from a man younger than 35 in good health. The sequenced sample was naive CD8+ T cells sorted from blood. The rearrangement joins TRBV7-2 to TRBJ2-1; 9 bases align to TRBD2. The CDR3 sequence is CASSVSGGQWNEQFF. The CDR3 nucleotides read TGTGCCAGCAGCGTAAGCGGGGGGCAATGGAATGAGCAGTTCTTC.